Listed here are 9 T cell receptor beta chains from one sample, sequenced in a study of T cell responses to AZD1222 COVID-19 vaccine. TCRdb's copy holds only in-frame clones and misses some; the assay was immunoSEQ multiplex PCR. Of 75,000 to 90,000 clones in the sample, roughly nine tenths were seen once. The sample consisted of peripheral blood, taken on day 0 of AZD1222 vaccination. These receptors were obtained from an adult in good health.

The chain uses TRBV9 and TRBJ1-1, with TRBD1 matching over 9 bases. The CDR3 extends over 18 amino acids. The V and J ends lost 2 bases and 0 bases, in that order; junction bases with no gene match: 11. The germline CDR1 and CDR2 sequences are SGDLS and YYNGEE. The CDR3 loop is CASSVTGGGRSMNTEAFF. CDR3 DNA: TGTGCCAGCAGCGTCACAGGGGGCGGGAGGTCAATGAACACTGAAGCTTTCTTT.

The V call is TRBV2, the J call TRBJ1-2; possibly TRBD1 for D (6 bases). V lost 6 bases to trimming and J lost 0 bases, with 23 bases between them. CDR1 is SNHLY and CDR2 is FYNNEI in the germline V gene. The CDR3 runs 18 residues. In nucleotides, the CDR3 is TGTGCCAGCAGAGTACGCACAGGGTTCCAGGTGGCTAACTATGGCTACACCTTC. This translates into CASRVRTGFQVANYGYTF.

This chain joins TRBV9 and TRBJ2-2; 7 nucleotides agree with TRBD1. The J segment lost 1 base and the V segment lost 3 bases, leaving 3 bases of the junction unmatched. Germline V gene data show CDR1 as SGDLS and CDR2 as YYNGEE. The CDR3 consists of 15 residues. The CDR3 loop is CASSGRQGNTGELFF. The CDR3 coding sequence is TGTGCCAGCAGCGGAAGACAGGGGAACACCGGGGAGCTGTTTTTT.

The chain has TRBV2 and TRBJ2-7; D is ambiguous. Germline CDR1 and CDR2: SNHLY and FYNNEI. V was shortened by 1 base and J by 2 bases, with 3 bases between the two germline ends. The CDR3 has 12 residues. CDR3 residues: CASSEDPYEQYF. The CDR3 DNA is TGTGCCAGCAGTGAAGATCCCTACGAGCAGTACTTC.

This clone showed up just a few times. V gene TRBV19 combines with J gene TRBJ1-4, with a weak D call TRBD1 (6 bases). Germline loops: CDR1 LNHDA, CDR2 SQIVND (reference sequence). The CDR3 is 13 residues long. V was cut by 3 bases and J by 7 bases, with 9 bases left in between. The CDR3 sequence is CASSISGVEKLFF. In nucleotides, the CDR3 is TGTGCCAGTAGTATCTCAGGGGTTGAAAAACTGTTTTTT.

The chain uses TRBV19 and TRBJ2-7; perhaps TRBD2 as D (6 bases). Germline V gene data show CDR1 as LNHDA and CDR2 as SQIVND (reference sequence). This CDR3 contains 16 residues. V gave up 0 bases and J gave up 0 bases, with 12 bases separating them. The CDR3: CASSIDLRGLSYEQYF. CDR3 coding DNA: TGTGCCAGTAGTATAGATTTGCGGGGCCTCTCCTACGAGCAGTACTTC.

This clone was recorded only once. The gene calls are TRBV5-4 and TRBJ1-4; 8 nucleotides agree with TRBD1. V shed 4 bases and J 7 bases; nucleotides not matched to a gene: 6. The CDR3 has 14 amino acids. Germline-derived CDR1 and CDR2 are SGHNT and YYREEE (reference sequence). The CDR3: CASSLTGDVEKLFF. The DNA of the CDR3 is TGTGCCAGCAGCCTGACAGGGGACGTTGAAAAACTGTTTTTT.

The V gene is TRBV7-9, the J gene TRBJ1-5; D possibly corresponds to TRBD1 (6 bases). V was shortened by 5 bases and J by 1 base, with 15 bases between the two germline ends. Looked up from germline, CDR1 is SEHNR and CDR2 is FQNEAQ (reference sequence). The CDR3 sequence is 16 residues long. CDR3 sequence (DNA): TGTGCCAGCAGCAATGGGGGGGCGCGAAGCAATCAGCCCCAGCATTTT. Amino acid sequence: CASSNGGARSNQPQHF.

The sample holds a few counts of this clone. This rearrangement joins TRBV25-1 to TRBJ2-3; 7 bases match TRBD1. From germline, CDR1 is MGHDK and CDR2 SYGVNS. With V trimmed by 5 bases and J by 15 bases, 17 bases remained unmatched. This CDR3 is 14 amino acids long. Here the CDR3 DNA reads TGTGCCAGCAGTACAGGACAGGAGGCCAGCGTCAACTATTTT. Translating gives CASSTGQEASVNYF.